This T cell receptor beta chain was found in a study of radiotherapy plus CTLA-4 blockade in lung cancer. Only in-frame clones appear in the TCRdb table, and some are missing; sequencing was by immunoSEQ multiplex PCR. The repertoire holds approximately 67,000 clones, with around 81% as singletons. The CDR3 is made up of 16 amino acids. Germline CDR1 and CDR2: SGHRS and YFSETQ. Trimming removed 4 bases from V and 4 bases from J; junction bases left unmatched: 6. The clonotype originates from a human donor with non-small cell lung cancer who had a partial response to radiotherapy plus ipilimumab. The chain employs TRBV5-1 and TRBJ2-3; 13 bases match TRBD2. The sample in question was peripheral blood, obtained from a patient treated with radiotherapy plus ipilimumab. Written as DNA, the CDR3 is TGCGCCAGCAGCAAAGGACTAGCGGGAGTGGCAGATACGCAGTATTTT. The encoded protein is CASSKGLAGVADTQYF.